The 12 T cell receptor beta chains below come from one sample, sequenced in a study of response to subunit inactivated influenza vaccine. In TCRdb, the RT-PCR reads were re-called with MiXCR into one record per CDR3 protein. The data hold about 520,000 distinct CDR3 sequences, with less than 30% observed a single time. The sample in question was CD4+ T cells sorted from PBMCs, obtained roughly 5 days after vaccination. These receptors all come from a man aged 50 to 60 who received an inactivated influenza vaccine.

The chain has TRBV20-1 and TRBJ2-7, with a tentative D call TRBD1 (6 bases). V was cut by 3 bases and J by 3 bases, with 9 bases left in between. Germline V gene data show CDR1 as DFQATT and CDR2 as SNEGSKA (reference sequence). This CDR3 has 12 residues. CDR3 nucleotide sequence: TGCAGTGCTAGTGCAGGGGACTACGAGCAGTACTTC. Encoded protein: CSASAGDYEQYF.

This clonotype was observed a handful of times. The rearrangement joins TRBV28 to TRBJ2-1; perhaps TRBD1 as D (5 bases). This CDR3 is built from 12 residues. V was trimmed by 4 bases and J by 12 bases, leaving 13 bases between them. Germline CDR1 and CDR2: MDHEN and SYDVKM. The CDR3 is CASSYPPQGQFF. For the CDR3, the DNA is TGTGCCAGCAGTTACCCCCCCCAGGGGCAGTTCTTC.

This clonotype was recorded a few times. The chain employs TRBV4-2 and TRBJ1-5; a weak D match, TRBD1 (5 bases). Trimming pared 0 bases from V and 0 bases from J, leaving 12 bases between. CDR1 LGHNA and CDR2 YNFKEQ come from the germline V gene. The CDR3 is 17 amino acids. CDR3 sequence: CASSQESARVSNQPQHF. For the CDR3, the DNA is TGTGCCAGCAGCCAAGAATCTGCCAGGGTTAGCAATCAGCCCCAGCATTTT.

The V call is TRBV20-1, the J call TRBJ2-5; weak D call: TRBD2 (6 bases). V was trimmed by 1 base and J by 0 bases, leaving 9 bases between them. The CDR3 consists of 14 residues. Germline V gives CDR1 DFQATT, CDR2 SNEGSKA (reference sequence). CDR3: CSARGGVNQETQYF. The CDR3 DNA reads TGCAGTGCTAGAGGGGGGGTGAACCAAGAGACCCAGTACTTC.

The chain is built from TRBV5-1 and TRBJ2-3; 7 bases map to TRBD1. CDR1 SGHRS and CDR2 YFSETQ come from the germline V gene. The trim removed 4 bases at V and 2 bases at J, leaving 7 bases unmatched. CDR3 length: 15 residues. CDR3 nucleotide sequence: TGCGCCAGCAGCCTAACCGGGACAGACACAGATACGCAGTATTTT. Protein sequence: CASSLTGTDTDTQYF.

The chain is built from TRBV5-1 and TRBJ2-7; TRBD2 matches at 15 bases. The CDR3 consists of 17 residues. Germline lookup yields CDR1 SGHRS and CDR2 YFSETQ. The V gene end was trimmed by 4 bases and the J gene end by 6 bases; junction bases not matched to a gene: 11. The CDR3 sequence: CASSAGTSGRSLFEQYF. DNA for the CDR3: TGCGCCAGCAGCGCCGGGACTAGCGGGAGGTCCCTCTTCGAGCAGTACTTC.

V usage is TRBV4-3 and J usage is TRBJ1-2; a possible D gene is TRBD1 (6 bases). Trimming left V 2 bases short and J 2 bases short, with 21 bases between. Germline V CDR1 and CDR2: LGHNA, YSLEER. This CDR3 has 18 amino acids. CDR3 sequence: CASSQTAGGQTKNYGYTF. The CDR3, as DNA: TGCGCCAGCAGCCAAACAGCCGGGGGACAAACAAAGAACTATGGCTACACCTTC.

The chain links TRBV7-6 to TRBJ2-1, with 8 nucleotides matching TRBD1. This CDR3 comprises 16 residues. V gave up 5 bases and J gave up 5 bases; unmatched junction bases: 11. Germline CDR1 SGHVS, CDR2 FNYEAQ. CDR3 nucleotide sequence: TGTGCCAGCAGCCCCAGCCGGGACAGGAATAACAATGAGCAGTTCTTC. It yields the protein CASSPSRDRNNNEQFF.

The V call is TRBV27, the J call TRBJ2-4; 8 bases map to TRBD1. The CDR3 extends over 16 amino acids. The ends lost 8 bases at V and 4 bases at J; junction bases unmatched: 13. Per germline, CDR1 MNHEY and CDR2 SMNVEV (reference sequence). The CDR3 reads CASGSGGLKDKNIQYF. The DNA for the CDR3 is TGTGCCAGCGGGTCAGGGGGCTTGAAGGATAAAAACATTCAGTACTTC.

The J gene is TRBJ1-6, the V gene TRBV20-1; D unclear. Trimming cost V 4 bases and J 9 bases, with 13 bases left between them. Germline V gene sequence: CDR1 DFQATT, CDR2 SNEGSKA (reference sequence). The CDR3 is 13 residues long. CDR3 nucleotides: TGCAGTGCTAACCGAAATTTGGGTTCACCCCTCCACTTT. Amino acid sequence: CSANRNLGSPLHF.

This clonotype was seen a few times. This chain uses TRBV3-1 with TRBJ1-2; TRBD1 agrees at 7 bases. The CDR3 loop spans 15 amino acids. Germline V gives CDR1 LGHDT, CDR2 YNNKEL (reference sequence). The ends lost 1 base at V and 4 bases at J; junction bases unmatched: 6. In nucleotides, the CDR3 is TGTGCCAGCAGCCAAGGCCTCCGGGACAGCTATGGCTACACCTTC. As protein: CASSQGLRDSYGYTF. Full variable domain (missing parts from reference TRBV3-1 and TRBJ1-2): DTAVSQTPKYLVTQMGNDKSIKCEQNLGHDTMYWYKQDSKKFLKIMFSYNNKELIINETVPNRFSPKSPDKAHLNLHINSLELGDSAVYFCASSQGLRDSYGYTFGSGTRLTVV.

The rearrangement links TRBV7-2 to TRBJ2-3; D not certain. The V end lost 4 bases, the J end lost 4 bases, and 6 bases lay between the germline ends. From germline, CDR1 is SGHTA and CDR2 FQGNSA. The CDR3 totals 12 residues. CDR3 coding DNA: TGTGCCAGCAGCTACGGGTCAGATACGCAGTATTTT. Its translation: CASSYGSDTQYF.